The present T cell receptor (beta chain) was sequenced within a study of radiotherapy plus CTLA-4 blockade in lung cancer. Each patient with chemo-refractory metastatic non-small-cell lung cancer was treated with focal radiation plus CTLA-4 blockade using ipilimumab. Some clones are missing from TCRdb's copy, which holds only in-frame ones; the method was immunoSEQ multiplex PCR. The sample carries tens of thousands of clones, around 77% recorded once. This clone appeared a few times. Germline assignment: CDR1 LNHDA and CDR2 SQIVND (reference sequence). The CDR3 has 14 amino acids. Trimming cost V 9 bases and J 8 bases; bases outside gene matches: 10.

The chain carries TRBV19 and TRBJ1-4; 9 nucleotides align to TRBD1. This receptor was obtained from a human donor with non-small cell lung cancer whose response to radiotherapy plus ipilimumab could not be evaluated. Some clones in this sample may be carry-over from other donors' samples. Sequences were derived from peripheral blood, sampled from a patient treated with radiotherapy plus ipilimumab. CDR3 nucleotides: TGTGCCAGCCAGTCCGGGACAGGGAACGAAAAACTGTTTTTT. The encoded protein is CASQSGTGNEKLFF.